Listed below are T cell receptor beta chains from one sample, sequenced in a study of T cell responses to AZD1222 COVID-19 vaccine. The table came from immunoSEQ multiplex PCR; TCRdb's copy has only in-frame clones and leaves some out. The sample holds 150,000 or so clones, 91% seen once. Here the sequenced sample was peripheral blood, taken on day 0 of AZD1222 vaccination. Receptors originate from an adult in good health. The conserved cysteine and the conserved F or W are not part of the CDR3 here. Not every row has a clone size; where given, it reads once, few, many or a size class.

v_gene,abundance,CDR3aa
TRBV5-1,NA,ASSLDAGRTSGSSYEQY
TRBV7-6,NA,ASSFRPGAPQETQY
TRBV19,NA,ASSTGQGTYGYT
TRBV27,once,ASSLSSYFQETQY
TRBV14,NA,ASRSGKRGRTGELF
TRBV28,NA,ASYSGTLSGNTIY
TRBV7-9,NA,ASTYRGTYEQY
TRBV9,NA,ASSVVRTAVPYT
TRBV11-3,NA,ASSLGPGQSSYNEQF
TRBV18,NA,ASSPNRVAGELF
TRBV28,NA,ASTWFSNQPQH
TRBV25-1,NA,ASKGPLRGNEQF
TRBV29-1,few,SASWDRWVGEQY
TRBV15,NA,ATSPRGWDNQY
TRBV10-3,NA,AISDPNQPQH
TRBV18,NA,ASSPPLGEQF
TRBV27,NA,ASSFRENYGYT
TRBV5-8,NA,ASSLSGRTNTDTQY
TRBV27,NA,ASSLWGSDTQY
TRBV19,NA,ATGHRSYNSPLH
TRBV29-1,NA,STLQGTDTQY
TRBV13,NA,ASSSNRVSGNTIY
TRBV7-9,NA,ASSPRTGANTEAF
TRBV7-2,few,ASSLLAVSYNEQF
TRBV6-5,NA,ASSYWQGNEQF
TRBV18,NA,ASSTSVQIGETQY
TRBV3-1/TRBV3-2,NA,ASSQDTGRAYNEQF
TRBV25-1,NA,ASTKGPGNTIY
TRBV6-6,NA,ASSPSSSYLSPSPQH
TRBV27,NA,ASSSLAGSRETQY
TRBV6-1,NA,ASSAPAGGNLYEQY
TRBV7-9,NA,ASRESTDTQY
TRBV5-5,once,ASSLAGVNTGELF
TRBV30,NA,AWSVQRGLETQY
TRBV21-1,NA,ASSKGKSLGIPDTQY
TRBV27,NA,ASSLGAGVNGYT
TRBV7-2,NA,ASSLDRVRTGELF
TRBV28,NA,ASSFLRGTGGYT
TRBV3-1/TRBV3-2,few,ASSQAGTSGLSSYNEQF
TRBV6-6,once,ASTPDRGEQY
TRBV2,NA,ASSEEGFGYT
TRBV29-1,NA,SALDRGNEKLF
TRBV28,NA,ASSPGQATSNYGYT
TRBV6-4,NA,ASSAGVGTDTQY
TRBV9,NA,ASSVPGGDEQF
TRBV27,NA,ASSLWGQGTNTEAF
TRBV6-5,NA,ASSYSTIRYEQY
TRBV27,NA,ASSLGPGRGLGANYGYT